The 29 T cell receptor beta chains reported below all come from one sample, sequenced in a study of regulatory T cells in long-lasting Graves disease. Both iRepertoire HTBI primers and Arm-PCR of CDR3 regions were used to build the TCR beta libraries. TCRdb itself ran the multiplex PCR reads through MiXCR, one entry per CDR3 protein. The sample lists 350,000 to 450,000 distinct CDR3 sequences, 16% occurring once. Described time point: newly diagnosed GD, antithyroid drugs for less than 3 months. Researchers made the TCR library from RNA that was extracted from PBMCs. The sample was also reused in another study, on T cells in Graves' hyperthyroidism and ophthalmopathy.

Specimen: peripheral blood mononuclear cells (PBMCs), collected at new diagnosis, from a patient treated with antithyroid drugs. The receptor source for this set is a man in his forties with Graves disease.

This clonotype has ten or more counts. V and J are TRBV3-1 and TRBJ1-5; perhaps TRBD1 as D (6 bases). Germline V gives CDR1 LGHDT, CDR2 YNNKEL (reference sequence). This CDR3 has 15 amino acids. V was cut by 4 bases and J by 0 bases, with 10 bases left in between. CDR3 nucleotide sequence: TGTGCCAGCAGCCCAGGGGATTATAGCAATCAGCCCCAGCATTTT. Residues: CASSPGDYSNQPQHF.

This clonotype came up many times. CDR3 DNA: TGTGCCAGCAGTTTAGTTCCGAAACAGGTCTATGGCTACACCTTC. It translates to CASSLVPKQVYGYTF. The chain has TRBV12-3 or TRBV12-4 and TRBJ1-2; the D gene is possibly TRBD1 (5 bases). The CDR3 runs to 15 residues. The V end was cut by 1 base, the J end by 4 bases, with 13 bases between.

This clonotype came up a few times. The chain uses TRBV5-1 and TRBJ2-3, with D hard to call. Deletions cut 0 bases from V and 0 bases from J, with 8 bases between. Germline lookup yields CDR1 SGHRS and CDR2 YFSETQ. CDR3 length equals 15 residues. The CDR3: CASSLVGFSTDTQYF. The CDR3 nucleotides read TGCGCCAGCAGCTTGGTGGGGTTTAGCACAGATACGCAGTATTTT. The full variable domain, its missing parts supplied by reference TRBV5-1 and TRBJ2-3, is KAGVTQTPRYLIKTRGQQVTLSCSPISGHRSVSWYQQTPGQGLQFLFEYFSETQRNKGNFPGRFSGRQFSNSRSEMNVSTLELGDSALYLCASSLVGFSTDTQYFGPGTRLTVL.

This clonotype was picked up many times. The rearrangement joins TRBV7-9 to TRBJ1-2, with a possible D match to TRBD1 (5 bases). V was shortened by 5 bases and J by 7 bases, with 20 bases between the two germline ends. The CDR3 consists of 15 residues. Germline lookup yields CDR1 SEHNR and CDR2 FQNEAQ (reference sequence). This CDR3 reads CASSRPGTFGRGYTF. In DNA, the CDR3 is TGTGCCAGCAGCAGACCCGGGACCTTCGGCCGTGGCTACACCTTC.

This clonotype was seen ten or more times. V and J are TRBV11-3 and TRBJ1-2, with D possibly TRBD1 on 6 matching bases. With 5 bases removed from V and 8 bases from J, the gap between germline ends came to 15 bases. This CDR3 contains 13 residues. The germline V gene has CDR1 SGHNT and CDR2 YENEEA. The CDR3 region is CASSHPQGRGYTF. CDR3 DNA sequence: TGTGCCAGCAGCCACCCACAGGGAAGAGGCTACACCTTC. The whole variable domain, filled in from reference TRBV11-3 and TRBJ1-2, reads EAGVVQSPRYKIIEKKQPVAFWCNPISGHNTLYWYLQNLGQGPELLIRYENEEAVDDSQLPKDRFSAERLKGVDSTLKIQPAELGDSAVYLCASSHPQGRGYTFGSGTRLTVV.

This clonotype has a count of ten or more. J is TRBJ2-1 and V is TRBV7-8; D ambiguous. Deletions cut 1 base from V and 10 bases from J, with 14 bases between. CDR1 is SGHVS, CDR2 FQNEAQ, per germline. The CDR3 covers 14 residues. The CDR3 spells CASSLGVGTWEQFF. CDR3 DNA: TGTGCCAGCAGCTTAGGAGTGGGCACCTGGGAGCAGTTCTTC.

The chain joins TRBV15 to TRBJ2-2; the D gene could be TRBD1 or TRBD2 (6 bases each). Germline values: CDR1 LNHNV, CDR2 YYDKDF (reference sequence). The CDR3 runs 15 residues. V lost 1 base and J 5 bases, leaving 11 bases between the germline ends. The chain's CDR3 is CATSRVGGVTGELFF. The CDR3 DNA follows: TGTGCCACCAGCAGAGTGGGGGGCGTGACCGGGGAGCTGTTTTTT. Full variable domain (missing parts from reference TRBV15 and TRBJ2-2): DAMVIQNPRYQVTQFGKPVTLSCSQTLNHNVMYWYQQKSSQAPKLLFHYYDKDFNNEADTPDNFQSRRPNTSFCFLDIRSPGLGDTAMYLCATSRVGGVTGELFFGEGSRLTVL.

The sample holds many counts of this clonotype. The CDR3 DNA is TGCGCCAGCAGCTTGCGACAGACATCCTACGAGCAGTACTTC. Translating it yields CASSLRQTSYEQYF. The chain couples TRBV5-1 to TRBJ2-7; possible D gene TRBD1, 5 bases. Germline V gives CDR1 SGHRS, CDR2 YFSETQ. The CDR3 covers 14 residues. Trimming shortened V by 1 base and J by 1 base, and 9 bases separated the two germline ends.

This clonotype was detected many times. The genes are TRBV2 and TRBJ1-1; D may be TRBD1 (5 bases). From germline, CDR1 is SNHLY and CDR2 FYNNEI. Trimming left V 6 bases short and J 3 bases short, with 11 bases between. This CDR3 region has 13 residues. CDR3 sequence: CASRKTAYTEAFF. In DNA, the CDR3 is TGTGCCAGCAGGAAGACAGCCTACACTGAAGCTTTCTTT.

In its sample, this clonotype was seen many times. The DNA of the CDR3 is TGTGCCAGCAGAGACCCTGTCACCGGGGAGCTGTTTTTT. This gives the protein CASRDPVTGELFF. The chain joins TRBV12-3 or TRBV12-4 to TRBJ2-2; D not resolved. With 6 bases removed from V and 4 bases from J, the gap between germline ends came to 9 bases. The CDR3 has 13 amino acids.

This clonotype has at least ten counts. The chain combines TRBV7-3 with TRBJ2-3; D not certain. The germline V and J ends were trimmed by 4 bases and 10 bases, with 15 bases remaining between them. The CDR3 totals 13 residues. CDR1 is SGHTA and CDR2 is FQGTGA in the germline V gene. CDR3 in DNA: TGTGCCAGCAGCTCCCATCAAGGCGAGGCGCAGTATTTT. Translated, it gives CASSSHQGEAQYF.

This clonotype came up a few times. This chain connects TRBV4-2 to TRBJ2-3; 13 bases match TRBD2. V shed 0 bases, J shed 3 bases, and the junction held 3 bases outside the gene matches. This CDR3 has 17 amino acids. Germline values: CDR1 LGHNA, CDR2 YNFKEQ. CDR3 loop: CASSQELAGGVTDTQYF. The CDR3 DNA reads as TGTGCCAGCAGCCAAGAACTAGCGGGGGGGGTTACAGATACGCAGTATTTT.

This clonotype was picked up a small number of times. V usage is TRBV20-1 and J usage is TRBJ2-2; 8 nucleotides align to TRBD2. Germline V gene sequence: CDR1 DFQATT, CDR2 SNEGSKA (reference sequence). CDR3 size: 15 residues. V was clipped by 6 bases and J by 6 bases; unmatched bases: 12. The CDR3 loop reads CSASRAGAGPGELFF. In DNA, the CDR3 is TGCAGTGCAAGCCGAGCGGGGGCCGGTCCCGGGGAGCTGTTTTTT.

This clonotype came up many times. CDR3 nucleotide sequence: TGTGCCAGCAGCATCGACAGGGATACGCAGTATTTT. Translating gives CASSIDRDTQYF. The chain has TRBV7-8 and TRBJ2-3, with D tentatively TRBD1 (6 bases). The germline gives CDR1 SGHVS, CDR2 FQNEAQ. The ends were cut back, 5 bases at V and 6 bases at J, with 9 bases in the middle. This CDR3 has 12 residues.

This clonotype was counted ten times or more. The chain couples TRBV18 to TRBJ2-3; 13 bases line up with TRBD2. The CDR3 runs to 15 residues. Germline CDR1 and CDR2: KGHSH and LQKENI. J gave up 0 bases and V 10 bases, and 4 bases lay outside the gene matches. The CDR3 DNA reads TGTGCCACCCTGGGACTAGCGGGGAGCACAGATACGCAGTATTTT. Its translation is CATLGLAGSTDTQYF.

This clonotype showed up just a few times. The chain links TRBV10-2 to TRBJ1-5; D unresolved. The V end was cut by 4 bases, the J end by 5 bases, with 9 bases between. CDR3 length equals 13 residues. Looked up from germline, CDR1 is WSHSY and CDR2 is SAAADI. CDR3: CASSGAEDQPQHF. The CDR3, as DNA: TGCGCCAGCAGTGGGGCCGAGGATCAGCCCCAGCATTTT.

The chain carries TRBV6-6 and TRBJ2-7, with TRBD1 matching 8 bases. Per germline, CDR1 MNHNY and CDR2 SVGAGI (reference sequence). This CDR3 is 15 amino acids long. V gave up 0 bases and J gave up 3 bases; unmatched junction bases: 4. CDR3: CASSYSDREDYEQYF. The CDR3 DNA reads as TGTGCCAGCAGTTACTCGGACAGGGAGGACTACGAGCAGTACTTC.

The J gene is TRBJ2-7, the V gene TRBV20-1; possibly TRBD1 for D (6 bases). The CDR3 is 13 amino acids. Germline V gene sequence: CDR1 DFQATT, CDR2 SNEGSKA (reference sequence). V was shortened by 6 bases and J by 4 bases, with 16 bases between the two germline ends. This CDR3 is CSAAGTRGYEQYF. The CDR3 region has the DNA TGCAGTGCAGCCGGGACCAGGGGTTACGAGCAGTACTTC.

This clonotype was picked up many times. V is TRBV19 and J is TRBJ2-2; D possibly corresponds to TRBD1 (6 bases). Germline V gives CDR1 LNHDA, CDR2 SQIVND (reference sequence). Trimming pared 1 base from V and 3 bases from J, leaving 9 bases between. This CDR3 has 15 residues. CDR3 DNA: TGTGCCAGTAGTATAGGAGGGGGATACACCGGGGAGCTGTTTTTT. This codes for CASSIGGGYTGELFF.

This clonotype occurred many times. J is TRBJ2-1 and V is TRBV13; no clear D. The CDR3 is made up of 13 amino acids. Germline values: CDR1 PRHDT, CDR2 FYEKMQ (reference sequence). V lost 2 bases and J 10 bases, leaving 12 bases between the germline ends. The CDR3 region is CASSLRPRGEQFF. Here the CDR3 DNA reads TGTGCCAGCAGCTTACGCCCCCGCGGCGAGCAGTTCTTC.

This clonotype was picked up many times. This chain joins TRBV9 and TRBJ1-5; D is possibly TRBD1 (6 bases). The CDR3 consists of 15 residues. The ends were cut back, 0 bases at V and 3 bases at J, with 10 bases in the middle. Germline V CDR1 and CDR2: SGDLS, YYNGEE. Here the CDR3 reads CASSVGGASNQPQHF. Written as DNA, the CDR3 is TGTGCCAGCAGCGTAGGGGGGGCGTCCAATCAGCCCCAGCATTTT.

This clonotype was found many times. The chain is built from TRBV7-2 and TRBJ2-1; 10 bases align to TRBD2. This CDR3 contains 15 residues. V was clipped by 5 bases and J by 8 bases; unmatched bases: 9. Germline CDR1 SGHTA, CDR2 FQGNSA. The CDR3 coding sequence is TGTGCCAGCAGCATTAGCGGGGGGTCTTGGGATGAGCAGTTCTTC. It is translated as CASSISGGSWDEQFF.

This rearrangement joins TRBV28 to TRBJ2-1; possibly TRBD2 for D (6 bases). V shed 2 bases and J shed 6 bases, with 17 bases lying between them. This CDR3 contains 16 residues. The germline CDR1 and CDR2 sequences are MDHEN and SYDVKM. CDR3 loop: CASSLPTGSGLNEQFF. The CDR3 DNA is TGTGCCAGCAGTTTACCGACCGGGAGCGGGCTCAATGAGCAGTTCTTC.

This clonotype was counted at least ten times. V gene TRBV2 combines with J gene TRBJ1-6, with D tentatively TRBD1 (5 bases). CDR1 and CDR2 (germline): SNHLY, FYNNEI. The length of the CDR3 is 15 residues. Deletions cut 4 bases from V and 9 bases from J, with 16 bases between. The CDR3 sequence: CASSAFGQGGSPLHF. The CDR3 nucleotides read TGTGCCAGCAGTGCGTTTGGTCAGGGTGGTTCACCCCTCCACTTT. Complete variable domain (other parts from reference TRBV2 and TRBJ1-6): EPEVTQTPSHQVTQMGQEVILRCVPISNHLYFYWYRQILGQKVEFLVSFYNNEISEKSEIFDDQFSVERPDGSNFTLKIRSTKLEDSAMYFCASSAFGQGGSPLHFGNGTRLTVT.

Details on this clonotype: Germline is not matched at one junction end, which may reflect a read error. Here the CDR3 reads CASSERAGPLSSYDEQFF. The DNA of the CDR3 is TGCGCCAGCAGTGAGAGGGCAGGCCCCCTGAGCTCCTACGATGAGCAGTTCTTC. The chain recombines TRBV10-2 with TRBJ2-1; D not certain. CDR1 and CDR2 (germline): WSHSY, SAAADI. This CDR3 comprises 18 residues.

This clonotype was picked up many times. The genes are TRBV28 and TRBJ2-1, with D tentatively TRBD1 or TRBD2 (5 bases each). The CDR3 contains 17 residues. Between the trimmed V and J ends, which lost 5 bases and 3 bases, there was a span of 20 bases. From germline, CDR1 is MDHEN and CDR2 SYDVKM. The CDR3: CASSPWDRRAGYNEQFF. The CDR3 bases are TGTGCCAGCAGTCCTTGGGACCGGCGGGCTGGCTACAATGAGCAGTTCTTC.

This clonotype was detected ten times or more. The V call is TRBV2, the J call TRBJ2-3, with TRBD2 matching over 10 bases. The CDR3 is made up of 15 amino acids. V lost 6 bases, J lost 1 base, and 4 bases stayed unmatched. The germline CDR1 and CDR2 sequences are SNHLY and FYNNEI. CDR3 residues: CASRAGTSGTDTQYF. In DNA, the CDR3 is TGTGCCAGCAGGGCCGGGACTAGCGGCACAGATACGCAGTATTTT.

This clonotype has only a few counts. This sequence is one base from a far larger clone and is likely a read error. The chain has TRBV9 and TRBJ1-1, with a tentative D call TRBD1 (6 bases). The CDR3 runs 14 residues. Per the germline V gene, CDR1 is SGDLS and CDR2 is YYNGEE. The CDR3 coding sequence is TGTGCCAACAGCCCGCGGGACAAGAACACTGAAGCTTTCTTT. This sequence encodes CANSPRDKNTEAFF.

This clonotype was counted ten times or more. The chain is built from TRBV28 and TRBJ1-1; D is possibly TRBD1 (5 bases). This CDR3 region has 12 residues. Trimming left V 4 bases short and J 11 bases short, with 14 bases between. CDR1 is MDHEN and CDR2 is SYDVKM in the germline V gene. The CDR3 DNA reads as TGTGCCAGCAGTTCACCGGGACCTGGGGCTTTCTTT. Amino acids: CASSSPGPGAFF. The complete variable domain, with remaining parts taken from reference TRBV28 and TRBJ1-1, reads DVKVTQSSRYLVKRTGEKVFLECVQDMDHENMFWYRQDPGLGLRLIYFSYDVKMKEKGDIPEGYSVSREKKERFSLILESASTNQTSMYLCASSSPGPGAFFGQGTRLTVV.